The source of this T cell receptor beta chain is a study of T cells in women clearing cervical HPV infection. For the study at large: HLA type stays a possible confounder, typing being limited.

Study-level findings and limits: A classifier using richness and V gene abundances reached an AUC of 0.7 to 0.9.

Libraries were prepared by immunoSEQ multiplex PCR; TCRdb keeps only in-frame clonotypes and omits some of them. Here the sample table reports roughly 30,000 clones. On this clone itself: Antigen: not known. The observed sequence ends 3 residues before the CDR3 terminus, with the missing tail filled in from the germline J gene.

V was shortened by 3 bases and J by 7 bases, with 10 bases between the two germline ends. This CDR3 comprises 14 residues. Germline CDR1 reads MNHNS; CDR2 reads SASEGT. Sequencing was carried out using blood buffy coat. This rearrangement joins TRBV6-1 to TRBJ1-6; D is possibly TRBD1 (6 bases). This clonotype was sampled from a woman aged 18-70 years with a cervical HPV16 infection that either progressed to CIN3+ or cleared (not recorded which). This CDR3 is CASSDRGRNSPLHF. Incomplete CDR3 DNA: TGTGCCAGCAGTGACAGGGGACGGAATTCACCC.